The 7 T cell receptor beta chains below were found in one sample sequenced in a study of monozygotic twins with inflammatory bowel disease. TCRdb reanalyzed the 5' RACE reads, giving one entry per CDR3 protein sequence and no DNA. Its clone listing holds about 160,000 distinct CDR3 sequences. The specimen sequenced was blood. The receptors originated from a human donor with ulcerative colitis or Crohn's disease, or a healthy co-twin of an affected twin (not recorded which).

The chain carries TRBV5-1 and TRBJ2-1; checking the TCRdb D call of TRBD2 is not possible without DNA. Germline-derived CDR1 and CDR2 are SGHRS and YFSETQ. The CDR3 extends over 16 amino acids. The CDR3 region is CASSLVQLAGGNEQFF.

This chain links TRBV3-1 with TRBJ2-1; TCRdb's assignment of TRBD2 cannot be checked, as there is no DNA. The CDR3 sequence is 14 residues long. Germline V lookup: CDR1 LGHDT, CDR2 YNNKEL (reference sequence). This CDR3 is CASSPGTSKVEQFF.

The genes are TRBV25-1 and TRBJ2-7; TCRdb's D gene call, TRBD2, goes unchecked for lack of DNA. This CDR3 has 13 residues. Germline values: CDR1 MGHDK, CDR2 SYGVNS. The CDR3 is CASSEGVTYEQYF.

The chain combines TRBV12-3 or TRBV12-4 with TRBJ1-3. The CDR3 totals 13 residues. CDR3 sequence: CASRDGAGNTIYF.

The chain uses TRBV20-1 and TRBJ2-5; no DNA is available, so the TRBD1 call from TCRdb remains unchecked. CDR1 and CDR2 from the germline V gene are DFQATT and SNEGSKA (reference sequence). The CDR3 contains 13 residues. CDR3 sequence reads: CSALDRGLETQYF.

J is TRBJ2-1 and V is TRBV6-1; no DNA is available, so the TRBD2 call from TCRdb remains unchecked. Germline V gene data show CDR1 as MNHNS and CDR2 as SASEGT. The CDR3 length is 15 residues. CDR3 protein: CASTPPAGGYNEQFF.

This rearrangement joins TRBV5-8 to TRBJ2-1; TCRdb indicates TRBD2, and absent DNA this call remains unverified. CDR3 size: 14 residues. Germline loops: CDR1 SGHTS, CDR2 YDEGEE. The CDR3 here is CASSLVAAPGEQFF.